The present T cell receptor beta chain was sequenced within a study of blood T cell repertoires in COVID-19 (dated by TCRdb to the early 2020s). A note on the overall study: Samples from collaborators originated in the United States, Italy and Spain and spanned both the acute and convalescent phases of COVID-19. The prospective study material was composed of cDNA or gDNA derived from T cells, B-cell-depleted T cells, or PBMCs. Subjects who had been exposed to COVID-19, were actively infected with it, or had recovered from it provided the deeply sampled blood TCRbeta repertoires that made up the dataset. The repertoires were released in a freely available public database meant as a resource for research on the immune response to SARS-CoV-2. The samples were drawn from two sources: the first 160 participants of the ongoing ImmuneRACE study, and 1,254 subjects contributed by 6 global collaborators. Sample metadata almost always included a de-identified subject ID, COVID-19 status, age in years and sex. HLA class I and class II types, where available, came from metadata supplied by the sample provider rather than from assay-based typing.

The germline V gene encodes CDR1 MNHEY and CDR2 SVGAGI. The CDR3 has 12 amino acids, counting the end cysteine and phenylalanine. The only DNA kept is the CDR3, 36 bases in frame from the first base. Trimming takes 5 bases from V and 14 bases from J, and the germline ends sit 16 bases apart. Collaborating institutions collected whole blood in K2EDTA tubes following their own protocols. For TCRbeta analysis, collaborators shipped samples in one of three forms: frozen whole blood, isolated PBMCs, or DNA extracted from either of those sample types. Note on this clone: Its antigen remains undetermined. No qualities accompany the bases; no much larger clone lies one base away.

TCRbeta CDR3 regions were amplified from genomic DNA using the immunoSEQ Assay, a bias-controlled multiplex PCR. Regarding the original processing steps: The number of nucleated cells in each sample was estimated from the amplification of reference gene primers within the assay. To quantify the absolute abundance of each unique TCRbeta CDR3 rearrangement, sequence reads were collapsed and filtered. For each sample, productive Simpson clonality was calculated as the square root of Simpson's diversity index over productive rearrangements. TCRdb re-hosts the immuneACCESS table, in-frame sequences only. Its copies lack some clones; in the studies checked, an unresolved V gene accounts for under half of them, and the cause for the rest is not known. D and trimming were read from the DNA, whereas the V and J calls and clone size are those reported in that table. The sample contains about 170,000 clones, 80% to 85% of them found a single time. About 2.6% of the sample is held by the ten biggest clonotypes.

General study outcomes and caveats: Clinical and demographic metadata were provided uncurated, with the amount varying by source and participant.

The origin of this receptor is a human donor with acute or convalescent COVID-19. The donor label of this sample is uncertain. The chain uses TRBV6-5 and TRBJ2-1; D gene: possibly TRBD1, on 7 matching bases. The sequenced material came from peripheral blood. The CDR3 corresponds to CASSPPGGFEFF. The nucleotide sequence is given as TGTGCCAGCAGTCCGCCAGGGGGGTTTGAGTTCTTC.